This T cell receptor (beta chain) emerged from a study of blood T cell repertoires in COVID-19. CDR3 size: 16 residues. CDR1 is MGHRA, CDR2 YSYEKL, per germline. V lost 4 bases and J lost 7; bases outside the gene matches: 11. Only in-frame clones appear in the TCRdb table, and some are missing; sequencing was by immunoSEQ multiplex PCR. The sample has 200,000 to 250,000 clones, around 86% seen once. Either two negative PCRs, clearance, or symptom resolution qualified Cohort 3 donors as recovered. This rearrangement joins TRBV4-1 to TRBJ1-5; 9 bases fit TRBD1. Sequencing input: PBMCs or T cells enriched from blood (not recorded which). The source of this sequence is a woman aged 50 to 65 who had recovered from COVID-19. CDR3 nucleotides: TGCGCCAGCAGCCTCCTGGGGACAGGGAACGGGCAGCCCCAGCATTTT. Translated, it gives CASSLLGTGNGQPQHF.